In its sample, the clone carrying this T cell receptor (beta chain) was seen many times. What it binds is not known. Attached unique molecular identifiers marked individual cDNA molecules. TCRdb passed the 5' RACE reads through MiXCR, listing each CDR3 protein once. The sample has 25,000 to 30,000 distinct CDR3 sequences, around 6% seen once; the top ten hold 34%. The data are from a study of early T cells in non-severe SARS-CoV-2 infection. Study summary: Unpaired chains resulted from sequencing bulk RNA of unsorted whole blood. Study conclusions and caveats: There was a bias toward anti-spike CD8 responses in VDJdb matching, which missed private and CD4 specificities.

This CDR3 is 13 amino acids long. The V and J ends lost 6 bases and 4 bases, in that order; junction bases with no gene match: 4. Germline values: CDR1 LNHDA, CDR2 SQIVND (reference sequence). The input for sequencing was whole blood, taken at baseline. The receptor comes from an adult who was a healthcare worker with PCR-confirmed SARS-CoV-2 infection or an uninfected control (not recorded which). This sequence joins TRBV19 and TRBJ2-5, with TRBD1 matching 8 bases. Here the CDR3 reads CASSRGLRETQYF. DNA for the CDR3: TGTGCCAGTAGCAGGGGGCTCAGAGAGACCCAGTACTTC.